The clone carrying this T cell receptor beta chain has only a few counts. Its antigen is as yet unknown. This likely comes from a read error, as the CDR3 has no conserved phenylalanine or tryptophan at its end. These data come from a study of early T cells in non-severe SARS-CoV-2 infection. At the level of the study: The study sequenced bulk RNA from unsorted whole blood, with chains unpaired. Broader study findings: Matching results from VDJdb favored anti-spike CD8 responses, leaving private and CD4 specificities undetected.

Individual cDNA molecules received unique molecular identifiers. TCRdb reprocessed the 5' RACE reads via MiXCR and lists one record per CDR3 protein. The table lists more than 85,000 distinct CDR3 sequences, roughly an eighth of them singletons, with about 3.8% in the top ten. The CDR3 extends over 15 amino acids. J gave up 7 bases and V 3 bases, and 8 bases lay outside the gene matches. The germline CDR1 and CDR2 sequences are SGHTA and FQGNSA. The clonotype was recovered from an adult who was a healthcare worker with PCR-confirmed SARS-CoV-2 infection or an uninfected control (not recorded which). V usage is TRBV7-2 and J usage is TRBJ2-7; 11 nucleotides align to TRBD2. This material consisted of whole blood, taken at baseline. CDR3 sequence: CASSFVLAGGGEQYS. In nucleotides, the CDR3 is TGTGCCAGCAGCTTCGTCCTAGCGGGAGGCGGTGAGCAGTACTCC.